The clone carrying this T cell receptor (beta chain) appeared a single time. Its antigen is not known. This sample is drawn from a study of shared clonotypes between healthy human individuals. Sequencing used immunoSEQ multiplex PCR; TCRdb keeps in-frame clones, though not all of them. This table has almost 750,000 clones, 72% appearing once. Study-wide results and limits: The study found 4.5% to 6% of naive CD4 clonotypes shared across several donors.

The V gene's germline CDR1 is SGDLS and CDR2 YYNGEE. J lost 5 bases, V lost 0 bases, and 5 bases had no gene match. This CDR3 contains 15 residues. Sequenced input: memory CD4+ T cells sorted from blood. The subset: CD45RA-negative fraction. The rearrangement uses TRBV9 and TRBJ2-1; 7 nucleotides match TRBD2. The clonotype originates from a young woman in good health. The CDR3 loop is CASSVDSGNNNEQFF. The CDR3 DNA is TGTGCCAGCAGCGTAGACAGCGGGAATAACAATGAGCAGTTCTTC.